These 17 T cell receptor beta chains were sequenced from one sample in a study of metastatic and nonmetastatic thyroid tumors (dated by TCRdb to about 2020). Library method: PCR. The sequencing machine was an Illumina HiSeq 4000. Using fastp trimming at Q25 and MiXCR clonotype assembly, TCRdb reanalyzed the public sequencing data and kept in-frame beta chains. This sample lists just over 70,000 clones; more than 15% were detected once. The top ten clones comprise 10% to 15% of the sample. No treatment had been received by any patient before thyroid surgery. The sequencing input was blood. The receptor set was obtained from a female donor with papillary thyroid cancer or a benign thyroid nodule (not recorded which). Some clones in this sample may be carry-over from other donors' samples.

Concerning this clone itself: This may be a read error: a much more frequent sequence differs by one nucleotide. CDR3 protein: CASSPGTGVYGQYF. CDR3 coding DNA: TGCGCCAGCAGCCCCGGGACAGGGGTTTACGGGCAGTACTTC. The J gene is TRBJ2-7, the V gene TRBV5-1; 10 positions agree with TRBD1. This CDR3 spans 14 amino acids. The germline V gene has CDR1 SGHRS and CDR2 YFSETQ.

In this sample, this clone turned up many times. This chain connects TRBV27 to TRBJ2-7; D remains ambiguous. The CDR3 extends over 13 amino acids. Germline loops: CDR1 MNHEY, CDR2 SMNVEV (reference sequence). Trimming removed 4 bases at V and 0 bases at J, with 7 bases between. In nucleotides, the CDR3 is TGTGCCAGCAGTTATGGAAACTCCTACGAGCAGTACTTC. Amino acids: CASSYGNSYEQYF.

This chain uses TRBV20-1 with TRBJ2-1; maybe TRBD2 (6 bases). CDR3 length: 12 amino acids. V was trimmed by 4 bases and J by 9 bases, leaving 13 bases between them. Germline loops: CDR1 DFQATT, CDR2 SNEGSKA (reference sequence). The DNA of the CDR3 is TGCAGTGCTACCCGACTAGGCGGTGAGCAGTTCTTC. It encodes CSATRLGGEQFF.

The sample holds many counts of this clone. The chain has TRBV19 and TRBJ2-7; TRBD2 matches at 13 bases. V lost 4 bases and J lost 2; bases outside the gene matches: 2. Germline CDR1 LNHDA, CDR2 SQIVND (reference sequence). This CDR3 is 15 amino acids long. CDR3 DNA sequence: TGTGCCAGTAGTAGGGGACTAGCGGGAACCTACGAGCAGTACTTC. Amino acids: CASSRGLAGTYEQYF. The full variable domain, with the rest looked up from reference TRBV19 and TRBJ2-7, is DGGITQSPKYLFRKEGQNVTLSCEQNLNHDAMYWYRQDPGQGLRLIYYSQIVNDFQKGDIAEGYSVSREKKESFPLTVTSAQKNPTAFYLCASSRGLAGTYEQYFGPGTRLTVT.

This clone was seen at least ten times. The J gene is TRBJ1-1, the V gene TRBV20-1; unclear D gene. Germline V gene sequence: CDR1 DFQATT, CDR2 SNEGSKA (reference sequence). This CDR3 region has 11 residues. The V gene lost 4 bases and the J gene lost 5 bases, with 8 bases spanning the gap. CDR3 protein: CSAILQTEAFF. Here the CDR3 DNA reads TGCAGTGCTATTCTACAGACTGAAGCTTTCTTT.

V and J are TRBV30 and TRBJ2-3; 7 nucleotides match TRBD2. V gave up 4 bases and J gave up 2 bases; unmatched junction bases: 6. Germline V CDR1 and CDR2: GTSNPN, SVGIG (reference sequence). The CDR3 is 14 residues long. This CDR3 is CAWTPGLTTDTQYF. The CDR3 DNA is TGTGCCTGGACTCCGGGACTAACCACAGATACGCAGTATTTT.

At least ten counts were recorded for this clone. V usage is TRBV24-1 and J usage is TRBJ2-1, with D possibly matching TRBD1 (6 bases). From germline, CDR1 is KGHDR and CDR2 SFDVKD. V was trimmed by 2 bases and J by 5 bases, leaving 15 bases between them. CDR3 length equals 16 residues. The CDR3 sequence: CATSDSAGTQNNEQFF. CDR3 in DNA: TGTGCCACCAGTGATTCGGCCGGGACACAAAACAATGAGCAGTTCTTC.

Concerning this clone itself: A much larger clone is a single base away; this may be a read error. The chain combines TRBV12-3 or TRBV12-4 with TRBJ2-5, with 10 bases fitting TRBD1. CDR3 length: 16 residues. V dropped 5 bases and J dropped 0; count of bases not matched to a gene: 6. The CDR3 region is CASSHWTGGNQETQYF. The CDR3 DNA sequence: TGTGCCAGCAGTCATTGGACAGGGGGAAACCAAGAGACCCAGTACTTC.

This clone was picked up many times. CDR3 sequence: CASRVLRGNTEAFF. The CDR3 DNA reads TGTGCCAGCAGGGTGTTAAGGGGGAACACTGAAGCTTTCTTT. The chain combines TRBV6-1 with TRBJ1-1, with D perhaps matching TRBD1 (5 bases). With 6 bases removed from V and 1 base from J, the gap between germline ends came to 12 bases. In germline, CDR1 is MNHNS, CDR2 SASEGT. The CDR3 consists of 14 residues.

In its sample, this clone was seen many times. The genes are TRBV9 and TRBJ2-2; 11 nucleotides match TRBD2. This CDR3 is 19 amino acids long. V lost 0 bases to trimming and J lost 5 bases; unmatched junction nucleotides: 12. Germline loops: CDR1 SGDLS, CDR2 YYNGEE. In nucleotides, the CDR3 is TGTGCCAGCAGCGTAGTTACTAGCGGGAGAAAAAAGAGGACCGGGGAGCTGTTTTTT. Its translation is CASSVVTSGRKKRTGELFF. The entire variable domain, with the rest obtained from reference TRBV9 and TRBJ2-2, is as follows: DSGVTQTPKHLITATGQRVTLRCSPRSGDLSVYWYQQSLDQGLQFLIQYYNGEERAKGNILERFSAQQFPDLHSELNLSSLELGDSALYFCASSVVTSGRKKRTGELFFGEGSRLTVL.

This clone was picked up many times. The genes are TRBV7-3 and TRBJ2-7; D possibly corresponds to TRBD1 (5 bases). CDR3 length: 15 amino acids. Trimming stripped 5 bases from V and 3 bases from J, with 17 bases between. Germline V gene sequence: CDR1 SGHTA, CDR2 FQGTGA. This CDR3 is CASSREGAGHYEQYF. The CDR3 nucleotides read TGTGCCAGCAGCCGAGAAGGGGCAGGACACTACGAGCAGTACTTC. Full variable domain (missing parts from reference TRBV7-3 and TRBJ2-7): GAGVSQTPSNKVTEKGKYVELRCDPISGHTALYWYRQSLGQGPEFLIYFQGTGAADDSGLPNDRFFAVRPEGSVSTLKIQRTERGDSAVYLCASSREGAGHYEQYFGPGTRLTVT.

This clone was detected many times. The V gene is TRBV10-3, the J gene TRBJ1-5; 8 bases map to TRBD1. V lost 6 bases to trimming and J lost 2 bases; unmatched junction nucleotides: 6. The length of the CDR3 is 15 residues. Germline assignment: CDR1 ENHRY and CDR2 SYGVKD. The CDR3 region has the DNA TGTGCCATCAGCGGACAGGGAACGGGCAATCAGCCCCAGCATTTT. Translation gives CAISGQGTGNQPQHF.

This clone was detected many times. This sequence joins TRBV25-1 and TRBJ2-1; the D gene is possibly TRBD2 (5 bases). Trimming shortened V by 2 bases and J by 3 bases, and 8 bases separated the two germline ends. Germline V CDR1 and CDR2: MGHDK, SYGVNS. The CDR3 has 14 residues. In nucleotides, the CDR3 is TGTGCCAGCAGTGAAATCCGGGACTACAATGAGCAGTTCTTC. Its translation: CASSEIRDYNEQFF.

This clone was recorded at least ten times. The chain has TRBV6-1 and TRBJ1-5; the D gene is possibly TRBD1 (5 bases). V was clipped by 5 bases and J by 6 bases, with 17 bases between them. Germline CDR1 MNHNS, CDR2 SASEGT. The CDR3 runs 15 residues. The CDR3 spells CASSSVDGGGQPQHF. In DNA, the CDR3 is TGTGCCAGCAGTTCGGTTGATGGGGGTGGTCAGCCCCAGCATTTT.

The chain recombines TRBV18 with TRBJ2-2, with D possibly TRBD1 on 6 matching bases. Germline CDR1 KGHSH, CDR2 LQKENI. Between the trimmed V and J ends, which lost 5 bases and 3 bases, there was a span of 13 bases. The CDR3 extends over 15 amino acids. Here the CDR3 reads CASSDQGIYTGELFF. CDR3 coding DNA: TGTGCCAGCTCAGACCAGGGGATTTACACCGGGGAGCTGTTTTTT. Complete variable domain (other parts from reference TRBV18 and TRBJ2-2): NAGVMQNPRHLVRRRGQEARLRCSPMKGHSHVYWYRQLPEEGLKFMVYLQKENIIDESGMPKERFSAEFPKEGPSILRIQQVVRGDSAAYFCASSDQGIYTGELFFGEGSRLTVL.

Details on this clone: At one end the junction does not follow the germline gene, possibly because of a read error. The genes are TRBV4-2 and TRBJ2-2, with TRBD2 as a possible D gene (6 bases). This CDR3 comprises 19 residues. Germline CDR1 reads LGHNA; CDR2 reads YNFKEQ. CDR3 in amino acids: CASNQVGSGRAGNTGELFF. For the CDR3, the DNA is TGTGCCAGCAACCAAGTAGGGTCCGGACGAGCGGGGAACACCGGGGAGCTGTTTTTT.

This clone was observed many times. CDR3 in amino acids: CASSDPSGRGNEKLFF. In DNA form, the CDR3 reads TGTGCCAGCAGTGATCCCTCGGGACGGGGCAATGAAAAACTGTTTTTT. The chain links TRBV25-1 to TRBJ1-4; perhaps TRBD1 as D (5 bases). The germline V gene encodes CDR1 MGHDK and CDR2 SYGVNS. Trimming took 3 bases from V and 5 from J, leaving 16 bases between them. This CDR3 has 16 residues.